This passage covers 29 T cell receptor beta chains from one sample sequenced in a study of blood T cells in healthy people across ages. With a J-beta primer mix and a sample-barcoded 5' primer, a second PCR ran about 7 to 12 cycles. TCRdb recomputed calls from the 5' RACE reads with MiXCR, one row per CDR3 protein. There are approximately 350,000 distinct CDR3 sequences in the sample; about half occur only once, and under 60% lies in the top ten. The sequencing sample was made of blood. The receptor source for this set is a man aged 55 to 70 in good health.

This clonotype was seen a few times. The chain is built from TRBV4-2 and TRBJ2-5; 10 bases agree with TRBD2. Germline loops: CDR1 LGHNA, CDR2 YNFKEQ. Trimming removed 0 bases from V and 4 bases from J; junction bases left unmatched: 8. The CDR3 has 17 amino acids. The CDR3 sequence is CASSQEHRTSGRETQYF. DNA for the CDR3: TGTGCCAGCAGCCAAGAGCATCGGACTAGCGGTCGAGAGACCCAGTACTTC.

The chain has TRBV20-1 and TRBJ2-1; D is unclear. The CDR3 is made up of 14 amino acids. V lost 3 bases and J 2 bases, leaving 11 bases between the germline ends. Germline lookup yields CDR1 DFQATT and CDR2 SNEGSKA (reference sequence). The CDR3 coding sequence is TGCAGTGCTAGGACTCAACCGCCCTACAATGAGCAGTTCTTC. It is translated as CSARTQPPYNEQFF.

The CDR3, as DNA: TGTGCCAGCATTAGGGGGGAGACCCAGTACTTC. It encodes CASIRGETQYF. The rearrangement uses TRBV6-5 and TRBJ2-5, with D possibly TRBD1 on 6 matching bases. The CDR3 runs to 11 residues. Germline values: CDR1 MNHEY, CDR2 SVGAGI. Trimming shortened V by 7 bases and J by 5 bases, and 8 bases separated the two germline ends.

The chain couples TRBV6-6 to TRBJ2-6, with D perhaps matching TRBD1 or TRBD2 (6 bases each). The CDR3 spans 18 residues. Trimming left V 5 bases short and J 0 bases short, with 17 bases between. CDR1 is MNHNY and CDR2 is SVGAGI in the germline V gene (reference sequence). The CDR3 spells CASSGGTRAFSGANVLTF. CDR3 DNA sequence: TGTGCCAGCAGTGGGGGGACAAGAGCCTTCTCTGGGGCCAACGTCCTGACTTTC.

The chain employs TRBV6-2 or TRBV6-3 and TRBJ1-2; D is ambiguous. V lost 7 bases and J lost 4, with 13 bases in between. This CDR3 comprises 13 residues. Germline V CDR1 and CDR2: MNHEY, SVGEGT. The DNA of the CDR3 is TGTGCCAGCACCAAAGCAGGTAGCTATGGCTACACCTTC. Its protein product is CASTKAGSYGYTF.

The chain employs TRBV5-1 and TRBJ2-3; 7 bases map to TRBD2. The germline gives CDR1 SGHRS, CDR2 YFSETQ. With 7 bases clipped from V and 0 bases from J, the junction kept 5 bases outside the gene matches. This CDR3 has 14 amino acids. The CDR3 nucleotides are TGCGCCAGCGGCCCGGGACTAAGCACAGATACGCAGTATTTT. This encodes CASGPGLSTDTQYF.

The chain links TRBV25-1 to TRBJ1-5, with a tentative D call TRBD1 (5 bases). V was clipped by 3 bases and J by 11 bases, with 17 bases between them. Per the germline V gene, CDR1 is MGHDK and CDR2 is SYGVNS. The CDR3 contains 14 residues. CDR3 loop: CASSELGGRGSQHF. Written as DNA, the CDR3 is TGTGCCAGCAGTGAGCTGGGGGGACGAGGATCCCAGCATTTT.

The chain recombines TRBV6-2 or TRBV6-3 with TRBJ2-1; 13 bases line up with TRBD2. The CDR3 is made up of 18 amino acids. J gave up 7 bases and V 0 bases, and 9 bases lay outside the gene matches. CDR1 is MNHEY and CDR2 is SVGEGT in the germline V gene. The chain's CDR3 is CASSYSGTSGTWRNEQFF. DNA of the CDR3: TGTGCCAGCAGTTACTCCGGGACTAGCGGGACCTGGCGGAATGAGCAGTTCTTC.

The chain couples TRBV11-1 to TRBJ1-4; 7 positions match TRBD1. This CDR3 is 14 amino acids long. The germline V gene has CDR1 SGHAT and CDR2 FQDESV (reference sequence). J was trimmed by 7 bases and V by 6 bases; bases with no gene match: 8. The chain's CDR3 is CASSHRGFGEKLFF. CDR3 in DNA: TGTGCCAGCAGTCACAGGGGTTTCGGTGAAAAACTGTTTTTT. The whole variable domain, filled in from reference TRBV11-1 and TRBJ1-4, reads EAEVAQSPRYKITEKSQAVAFWCDPISGHATLYWYRQILGQGPELLVQFQDESVVDDSQLPKDRFSAERLKGVDSTLKIQPAELGDSAMYLCASSHRGFGEKLFFGSGTQLSVL.

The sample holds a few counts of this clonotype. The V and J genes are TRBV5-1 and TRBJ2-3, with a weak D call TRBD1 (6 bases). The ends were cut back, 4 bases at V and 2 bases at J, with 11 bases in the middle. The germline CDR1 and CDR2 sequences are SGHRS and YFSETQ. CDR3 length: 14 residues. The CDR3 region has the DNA TGCGCCAGCAGCGAGGGGGACCCCACAGATACGCAGTATTTT. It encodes CASSEGDPTDTQYF.

In DNA form, the CDR3 reads TGCGCCAGCAGCTTTATGCCAGGGTTGAACACTGAAGCTTTCTTT. Amino acids: CASSFMPGLNTEAFF. The rearrangement uses TRBV5-1 and TRBJ1-1; possible D gene TRBD1, 5 bases. V shed 2 bases and J shed 0 bases, with 11 bases lying between them. The CDR3 runs 15 residues. Germline assignment: CDR1 SGHRS and CDR2 YFSETQ.

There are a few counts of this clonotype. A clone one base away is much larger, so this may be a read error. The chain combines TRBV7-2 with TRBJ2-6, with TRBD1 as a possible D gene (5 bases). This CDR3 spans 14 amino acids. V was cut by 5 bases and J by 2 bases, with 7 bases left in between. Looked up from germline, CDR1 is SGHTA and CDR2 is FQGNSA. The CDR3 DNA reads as TGTGCCAGCAGCGTAGGGGCTGGGGCCAACGTCCTGACTTTC. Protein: CASSVGAGANVLTF. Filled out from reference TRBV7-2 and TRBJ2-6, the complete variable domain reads GAGVSQSPSNKVTEKGKDVELRCDPISGHTALYWYRQSLGQGLEFLIYFQGNSAPDKSGLPSDRFSAERTGGSVSTLTIQRTQQEDSAVYLCASSVGAGANVLTFGAGSRLTVL.

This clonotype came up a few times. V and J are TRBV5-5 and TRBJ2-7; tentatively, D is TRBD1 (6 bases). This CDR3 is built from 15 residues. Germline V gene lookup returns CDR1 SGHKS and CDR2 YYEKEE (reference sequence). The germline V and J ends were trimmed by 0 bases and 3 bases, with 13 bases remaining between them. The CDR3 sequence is CASSLVPGVSYEQYF. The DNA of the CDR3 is TGTGCCAGCAGCTTGGTGCCAGGGGTGAGCTACGAGCAGTACTTC.

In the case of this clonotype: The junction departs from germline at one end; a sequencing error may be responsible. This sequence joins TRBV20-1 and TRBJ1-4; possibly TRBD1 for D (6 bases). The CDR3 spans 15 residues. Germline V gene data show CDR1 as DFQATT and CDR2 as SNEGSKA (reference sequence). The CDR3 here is CSASKSGVTNEKLFF. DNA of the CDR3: TGCAGTGCTAGTAAATCAGGGGTAACTAATGAAAAGCTGTTTTTT.

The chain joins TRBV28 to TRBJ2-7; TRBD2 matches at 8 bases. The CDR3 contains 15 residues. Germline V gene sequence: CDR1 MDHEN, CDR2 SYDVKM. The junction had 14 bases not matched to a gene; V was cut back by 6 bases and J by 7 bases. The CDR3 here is CASRPGTSGYNEQYF. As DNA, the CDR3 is TGTGCCAGCAGACCCGGGACTAGTGGGTACAATGAGCAGTACTTC.

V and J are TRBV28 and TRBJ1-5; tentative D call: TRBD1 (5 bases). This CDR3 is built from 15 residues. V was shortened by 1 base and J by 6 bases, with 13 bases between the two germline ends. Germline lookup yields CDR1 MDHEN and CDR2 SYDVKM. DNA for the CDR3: TGTGCCAGCAGTTTATCGGGCCGGGGCACTCAGCCCCAGCATTTT. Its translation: CASSLSGRGTQPQHF.

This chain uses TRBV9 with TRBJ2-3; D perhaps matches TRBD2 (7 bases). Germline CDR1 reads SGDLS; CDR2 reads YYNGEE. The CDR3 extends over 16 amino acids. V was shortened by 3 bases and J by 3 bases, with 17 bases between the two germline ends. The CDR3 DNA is TGTGCCAGCAGCGAGAGGGGGGGCAGAGAAACAGATACGCAGTATTTT. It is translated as CASSERGGRETDTQYF.

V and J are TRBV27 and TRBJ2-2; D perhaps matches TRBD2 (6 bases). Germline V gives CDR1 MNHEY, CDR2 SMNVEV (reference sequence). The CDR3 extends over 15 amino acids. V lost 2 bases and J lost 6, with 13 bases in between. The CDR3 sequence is CASSLVGGRSGELFF. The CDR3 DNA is TGTGCCAGCAGTTTAGTGGGGGGTCGATCCGGGGAGCTGTTTTTT.

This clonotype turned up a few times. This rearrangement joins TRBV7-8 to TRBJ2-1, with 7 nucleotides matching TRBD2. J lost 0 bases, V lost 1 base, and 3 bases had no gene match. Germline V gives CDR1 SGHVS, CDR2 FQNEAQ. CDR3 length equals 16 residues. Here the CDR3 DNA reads TGTGCCAGCAGCTTAGGCGGGGGAACCTCCTACAATGAGCAGTTCTTC. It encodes CASSLGGGTSYNEQFF.

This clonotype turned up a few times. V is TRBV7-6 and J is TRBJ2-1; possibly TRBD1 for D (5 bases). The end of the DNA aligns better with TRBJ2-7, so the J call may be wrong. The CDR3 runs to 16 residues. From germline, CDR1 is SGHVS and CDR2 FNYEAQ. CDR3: CASSVSDNHLYNEQYF. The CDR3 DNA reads TGTGCCAGCAGCGTATCGGACAACCACCTCTACAATGAGCAGTACTTC.

CDR3 region: CASNAGPNTQFF. The DNA of the CDR3 is TGTGCCAGCAACGCGGGACCGAACACGCAGTTCTTC. The chain joins TRBV27 to TRBJ2-1; possibly TRBD2 for D (6 bases). V was cut by 7 bases and J by 12 bases, with 16 bases left in between. The CDR3 is 12 residues long. Looked up from germline, CDR1 is MNHEY and CDR2 is SMNVEV (reference sequence).

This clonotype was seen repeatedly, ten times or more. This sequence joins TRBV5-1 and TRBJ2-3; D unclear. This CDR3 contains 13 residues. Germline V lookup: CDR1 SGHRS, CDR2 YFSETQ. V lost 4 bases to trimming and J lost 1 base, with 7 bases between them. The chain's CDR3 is CASSVAGTDTQYF. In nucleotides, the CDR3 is TGCGCCAGCAGCGTGGCGGGCACAGATACGCAGTATTTT.

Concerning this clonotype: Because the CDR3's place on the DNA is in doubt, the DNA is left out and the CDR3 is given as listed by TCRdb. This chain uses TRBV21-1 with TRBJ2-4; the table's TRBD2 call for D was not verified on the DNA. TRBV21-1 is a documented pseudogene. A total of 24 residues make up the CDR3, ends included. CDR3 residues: CASTRKVGRGNNNVFPTQAYEQYF.

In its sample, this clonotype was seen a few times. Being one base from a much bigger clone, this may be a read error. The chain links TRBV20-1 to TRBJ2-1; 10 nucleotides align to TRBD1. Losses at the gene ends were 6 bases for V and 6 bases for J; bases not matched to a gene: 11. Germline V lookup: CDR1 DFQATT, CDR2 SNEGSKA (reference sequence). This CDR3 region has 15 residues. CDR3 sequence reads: CSAKRQGAVGNEQFF. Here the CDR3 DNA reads TGCAGTGCCAAGCGACAGGGGGCCGTCGGCAATGAGCAGTTCTTC.

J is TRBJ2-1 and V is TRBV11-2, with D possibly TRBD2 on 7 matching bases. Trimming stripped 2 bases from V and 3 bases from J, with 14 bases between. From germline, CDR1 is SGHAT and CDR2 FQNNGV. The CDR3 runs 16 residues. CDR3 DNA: TGTGCCAGCAGCTTACAGAGGGGGGGCTACTACAATGAGCAGTTCTTC. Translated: CASSLQRGGYYNEQFF.

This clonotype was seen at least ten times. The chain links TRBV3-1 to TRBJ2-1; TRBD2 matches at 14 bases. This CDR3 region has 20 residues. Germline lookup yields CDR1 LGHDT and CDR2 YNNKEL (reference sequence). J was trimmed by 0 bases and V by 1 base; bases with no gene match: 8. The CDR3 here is CASSQAWTSGRRSSYNEQFF. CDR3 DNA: TGTGCCAGCAGCCAAGCCTGGACTAGCGGGAGGCGGAGCTCCTACAATGAGCAGTTCTTC.

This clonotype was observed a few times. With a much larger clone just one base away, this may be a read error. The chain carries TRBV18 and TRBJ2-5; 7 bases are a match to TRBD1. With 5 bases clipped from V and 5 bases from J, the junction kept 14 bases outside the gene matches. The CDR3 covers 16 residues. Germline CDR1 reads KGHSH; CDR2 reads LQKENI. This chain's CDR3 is CASSSSDRVSGETQYF. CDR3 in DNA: TGTGCCAGCTCATCGTCCGACAGGGTATCGGGCGAGACCCAGTACTTC.

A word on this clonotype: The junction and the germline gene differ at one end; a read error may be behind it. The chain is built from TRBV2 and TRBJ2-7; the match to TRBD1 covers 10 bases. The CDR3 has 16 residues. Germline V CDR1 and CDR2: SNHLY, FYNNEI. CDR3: CASRRTSTGGSDEQYF. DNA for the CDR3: TGTGCCAGCCGCAGGACCTCGACAGGGGGCTCCGACGAGCAGTACTTC.

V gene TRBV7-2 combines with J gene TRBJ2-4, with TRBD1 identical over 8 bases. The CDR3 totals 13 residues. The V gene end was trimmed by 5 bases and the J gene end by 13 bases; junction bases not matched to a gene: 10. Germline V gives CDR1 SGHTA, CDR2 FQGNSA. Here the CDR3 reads CASSRTGSGEQYF. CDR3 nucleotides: TGTGCCAGCAGCCGGACAGGGTCTGGGGAGCAGTACTTC.